This T cell receptor (beta chain) is from a study of metastatic and nonmetastatic thyroid tumors. Looking at the study overall: Thyroid patients, malignant and benign, had repertoires compared across blood and tumor or nodule tissue. Study observations and caveats: Reported TCR beta diversity, measured in blood and tumor, was significantly higher for malignant thyroid tumors than for benign nodules.

Nobody among the patients had been given any treatment before thyroid surgery. Germline V gene sequence: CDR1 MNHNS, CDR2 SASEGT. The CDR3 is made up of 14 amino acids. Trimming removed 6 bases at V and 4 bases at J, with 15 bases between. In the authors' methods: Building a distant-metastasis classifier for papillary thyroid cancer drew on CDR3 differences across clinicopathological groups. MiXCR was used by TCRdb to re-call the PCR reads. TCRdb, not the authors, supplied the V and J calls. The data show roughly 40,000 clones, around 10% seen once. This clone was recorded many times. Its target is not known.

The TCR sequence derives from a male donor with papillary thyroid cancer or a benign thyroid nodule (not recorded which). Some clones in this sample may be carry-over from other donors' samples. The chain uses TRBV6-1 and TRBJ1-1, with D uncertain. The sequencing sample was made of blood. The CDR3 DNA reads as TGTGCCAGCAGCCCCCCCGAGGCGCGCACTGAAGCTTTCTTT. This translates into CASSPPEARTEAFF.